These 5 T cell receptor beta chains were sequenced from one sample in a study of blood T cell repertoires in COVID-19. The repertoire was sequenced with immunoSEQ multiplex PCR; TCRdb's copy has only in-frame clones and lacks some. Here the sample spans a few hundred thousand clones, about 90% being singletons. Sequenced sample: peripheral blood. These receptor sequences come from a woman aged 55-70 years with COVID-19, enrolled during active disease.

V usage is TRBV19 and J usage is TRBJ1-1; no definite D call. CDR3 length: 15 amino acids. CDR1 and CDR2 (germline): LNHDA, SQIVND (reference sequence). The V and J ends lost 1 base and 5 bases respectively, with 14 bases between them. CDR3 nucleotides: TGTGCCAGTAGTATAGGAGAGGGCAGGAGGACTGAAGCTTTCTTT. As protein: CASSIGEGRRTEAFF.

The sample holds a few counts of this clone. The gene calls are TRBV6-5 and TRBJ2-7; maybe TRBD1 (6 bases). The germline V and J ends were trimmed by 0 bases and 4 bases, with 10 bases remaining between them. Germline CDR1 and CDR2: MNHEY and SVGAGI. There are 14 residues in the CDR3. CDR3 nucleotides: TGTGCCAGCAGTTACTCAGGCAGGGGATACGAGCAGTACTTC. It encodes CASSYSGRGYEQYF.

The gene calls are TRBV10-3 and TRBJ1-1, with TRBD1 identical over 7 bases. The CDR3 spans 15 residues. From germline, CDR1 is ENHRY and CDR2 SYGVKD. Trimming cost V 4 bases and J 6 bases; bases outside gene matches: 11. This CDR3 reads CAISVYGRQGSEAFF. As DNA, the CDR3 is TGTGCCATCAGTGTTTACGGTAGACAGGGATCTGAAGCTTTCTTT.

This chain uses TRBV6-6 with TRBJ2-2; 10 bases agree with TRBD1. Germline CDR1 and CDR2: MNHNY and SVGAGI (reference sequence). V trimming: 4 bases; J trimming: 6 bases; junction bases outside the gene matches: 8. The CDR3 runs 16 residues. The CDR3 sequence: CASSSPGTGVPGELFF. The CDR3 DNA reads TGTGCCAGCAGTTCCCCCGGGACAGGGGTACCCGGGGAGCTGTTTTTT.

The chain employs TRBV3-1 (or the pseudogene TRBV3-2) and TRBJ2-5; tentative D call: TRBD1 (6 bases). The CDR3 has 14 residues. Germline assignment: CDR1 LGHDT and CDR2 YNNKEL (reference sequence). The V end was cut by 4 bases, the J end by 1 base, with 10 bases between. The CDR3: CASSLRGSQETQYF. DNA of the CDR3: TGTGCCAGCAGCCTCAGGGGCAGCCAAGAGACCCAGTACTTC.